Shown below are 27 T cell receptor beta chains from a single sample sequenced in a study of blood T cell repertoires in COVID-19 (dated by TCRdb to the early 2020s). The library relied on the immunoSEQ multiplex PCR assay. Imported from immuneACCESS, the table was reduced by TCRdb to in-frame sequences with V and J called. These copies leave out some clones; in studies compared against another copy, an unresolved V gene accounts for under half, and the cause of the remainder is not known. Recorded for this sample are around 250,000 clones; 75% to 90% of them occurred a single time. 8% to 9.5% of the sample belongs to the ten largest clones. Sequencing used peripheral blood. Receptors were obtained from a human donor in a cohort sampled during active COVID-19.

This clone has only one observation. The rearrangement links TRBV5-1 to TRBJ2-7; 8 bases map to TRBD1. Trimming removed 4 bases from V and 5 bases from J; junction bases left unmatched: 8. The CDR3 is made up of 14 amino acids. Germline-derived CDR1 and CDR2 are SGHRS and YFSETQ. The CDR3 region has the DNA TGCGCCAGCAGCATCCGGGACAGGTCCCACGAGCAGTACTTC. Encoded protein: CASSIRDRSHEQYF.

The chain has TRBV6-1 and TRBJ1-5; 7 nucleotides line up with TRBD1. The CDR3 runs to 17 residues. The germline V gene has CDR1 MNHNS and CDR2 SASEGT. The trim removed 4 bases at V and 7 bases at J, leaving 16 bases unmatched. CDR3 nucleotides: TGTGCCAGCAGTGCCCCCGGTGGACAGGAATGGAGACAGCCCCAGCATTTT. Translated, it gives CASSAPGGQEWRQPQHF.

CDR3: CASSPGLAGPSYNEQFF. The CDR3 nucleotides read TGTGCCAGCAGCCCGGGACTAGCGGGCCCCTCCTACAATGAGCAGTTCTTC. This chain uses TRBV3-1 (or the pseudogene TRBV3-2) with TRBJ2-1; TRBD2 agrees at 12 bases. The V gene end was trimmed by 4 bases and the J gene end by 0 bases; junction bases not matched to a gene: 4. This CDR3 contains 17 residues. Germline V CDR1 and CDR2: LGHDT, YNNKEL (reference sequence).

V gene TRBV2 combines with J gene TRBJ1-5; unclear D gene. The CDR3 extends over 14 amino acids. V was cut by 4 bases and J by 3 bases, with 10 bases left in between. Germline V gene lookup returns CDR1 SNHLY and CDR2 FYNNEI. CDR3 region: CASSVRHDNQPQHF. Here the CDR3 DNA reads TGTGCCAGCAGTGTACGACACGACAATCAGCCCCAGCATTTT.

This chain uses TRBV5-4 with TRBJ2-4, with D tentatively TRBD1 (6 bases). CDR3 length: 17 amino acids. The germline V gene encodes CDR1 SGHNT and CDR2 YYREEE (reference sequence). V gave up 4 bases and J gave up 0 bases, with 17 bases separating them. The CDR3 loop is CASSPGGTGLAKNIQYF. In nucleotides, the CDR3 is TGTGCCAGCAGCCCGGGTGGTACAGGGCTAGCCAAAAACATTCAGTACTTC.

CDR3 sequence: CASSLGSEKLFF. The CDR3 DNA follows: TGTGCCAGCAGCTTAGGTAGTGAAAAACTGTTTTTT. The chain joins TRBV7-9 to TRBJ1-4; D gene unclear. Trimming removed 1 base at V and 7 bases at J, with 4 bases between. The CDR3 covers 12 residues. The germline gives CDR1 SEHNR, CDR2 FQNEAQ (reference sequence).

This clone has only a few counts. The genes are TRBV7-6 and TRBJ2-7; 7 nucleotides line up with TRBD1. CDR3 length: 15 amino acids. Germline lookup yields CDR1 SGHVS and CDR2 FNYEAQ. V shed 1 base and J 0 bases; nucleotides not matched to a gene: 3. The CDR3, as DNA: TGTGCCAGCAGCTTAGACTCAGGGGGCTCCTACGAGCAGTACTTC. This encodes CASSLDSGGSYEQYF.

Written as DNA, the CDR3 is TGTGCCAGCAGTGCCCAAACCCTAGCGGGGGGGTTTGGGGAGACCCAGTACTTC. Its translation: CASSAQTLAGGFGETQYF. This chain uses TRBV2 with TRBJ2-5, with 12 bases identical to TRBD2. The V gene's germline CDR1 is SNHLY and CDR2 FYNNEI. V lost 4 bases, J lost 5 bases, and 14 bases stayed unmatched. The CDR3 loop spans 18 amino acids.

For this clone: Other DNA sequences of this sample code for an identical CDR3. The chain has TRBV25-1 and TRBJ1-2; tentative D call: TRBD1 (6 bases). Per germline, CDR1 MGHDK and CDR2 SYGVNS. The CDR3 contains 12 residues. The germline V and J ends were trimmed by 6 bases and 8 bases, with 13 bases remaining between them. The CDR3 loop is CASSEQGYGYTF. The CDR3 DNA is TGTGCCAGCAGCGAACAGGGCTACGGCTACACCTTC.

V is TRBV5-8 and J is TRBJ2-7, with 8 bases aligning to TRBD1. There are 15 residues in the CDR3. Germline CDR1 SGHTS, CDR2 YDEGEE. V shed 4 bases, J shed 3 bases, and the junction held 9 bases outside the gene matches. Written as DNA, the CDR3 is TGTGCCAGCAGCCGAATGGGGACAGGATACTACGAGCAGTACTTC. Encoded protein: CASSRMGTGYYEQYF.

CDR3 residues: CASSPTRGAQAGGYTF. The CDR3 DNA follows: TGTGCCAGCAGCCCAACCCGGGGGGCCCAAGCAGGAGGCTACACCTTC. This chain links TRBV5-5 with TRBJ1-2; maybe TRBD1 (6 bases). This CDR3 is 16 amino acids long. V was shortened by 4 bases and J by 8 bases, with 24 bases between the two germline ends. Per the germline V gene, CDR1 is SGHKS and CDR2 is YYEKEE (reference sequence).

The chain employs TRBV7-2 and TRBJ2-3, with TRBD2 matching over 13 bases. The CDR3 sequence is 17 residues long. Germline V CDR1 and CDR2: SGHTA, FQGNSA. J lost 5 bases, V lost 3 bases, and 8 bases had no gene match. CDR3 DNA: TGTGCCAGCAGCTTGGATCCCGGGACTAGCGGGATAGATACGCAGTATTTT. Its translation: CASSLDPGTSGIDTQYF.

The chain uses TRBV4-2 and TRBJ2-5, with D possibly matching TRBD2 (5 bases). Germline V gives CDR1 LGHNA, CDR2 YNFKEQ. Trimming removed 4 bases from V and 2 bases from J, with 14 bases in between. The CDR3 length is 15 residues. CDR3 amino acids: CASSPASAGQETQYF. CDR3 DNA sequence: TGTGCCAGCAGCCCCGCGTCGGCGGGTCAAGAGACCCAGTACTTC.

In nucleotides, the CDR3 is TGCGCCAGCAGCCTAGGGGAGGCGAACACCGGGGAGCTGTTTTTT. This codes for CASSLGEANTGELFF. The rearrangement joins TRBV4-1 to TRBJ2-2, with D perhaps matching TRBD2 (6 bases). V was clipped by 4 bases and J by 0 bases, with 9 bases between them. The CDR3 has 15 amino acids. Germline loops: CDR1 MGHRA, CDR2 YSYEKL.

Concerning this clone: Other DNA sequences from this sample encode an identical CDR3 as well. The chain carries TRBV6-5 and TRBJ1-3; maybe TRBD1 (6 bases). The V gene's germline CDR1 is MNHEY and CDR2 SVGAGI. The CDR3 runs 14 residues. V was cut by 2 bases and J by 2 bases, with 7 bases left in between. This CDR3 is CASSYGGAGNTIYF. CDR3 nucleotides: TGTGCCAGCAGTTACGGGGGCGCTGGAAACACCATATATTTT.

The chain couples TRBV19 to TRBJ1-5; 9 bases line up with TRBD1. V shed 7 bases, J shed 3 bases, and the junction held 16 bases outside the gene matches. Germline V gene sequence: CDR1 LNHDA, CDR2 SQIVND (reference sequence). The CDR3 is made up of 18 amino acids. DNA for the CDR3: TGTGCCAGTATCGATCCCGCCGGGACAGGGTCCTTCAATCAGCCCCAGCATTTT. Its translation: CASIDPAGTGSFNQPQHF.

This chain connects TRBV7-9 to TRBJ2-7; 9 bases line up with TRBD1. CDR1 and CDR2 from the germline V gene are SEHNR and FQNEAQ (reference sequence). This CDR3 has 16 amino acids. Losses at the gene ends were 1 base for V and 4 bases for J; bases not matched to a gene: 8. The CDR3 coding sequence is TGTGCCAGCAGCTTAGAAGATACAGGGGGCTCATACGAGCAGTACTTC. It yields the protein CASSLEDTGGSYEQYF.

This clone was picked up one time. This chain links TRBV7-9 with TRBJ1-4; 8 bases match TRBD1. Germline V lookup: CDR1 SEHNR, CDR2 FQNEAQ (reference sequence). There are 14 residues in the CDR3. The J segment lost 8 bases and the V segment lost 4 bases, leaving 6 bases of the junction unmatched. The chain's CDR3 is CASSSGQVGEKLFF. For the CDR3, the DNA is TGTGCCAGCAGCTCGGGACAGGTGGGGGAAAAACTGTTTTTT.

V is TRBV10-3 and J is TRBJ2-7; D gene uncertain. Germline V lookup: CDR1 ENHRY, CDR2 SYGVKD. Trimming stripped 4 bases from V and 0 bases from J, with 7 bases between. The CDR3 runs to 13 residues. The CDR3 DNA reads as TGTGCCATCAGTGTAACAGACTCCTACGAGCAGTACTTC. This encodes CAISVTDSYEQYF.

The chain combines TRBV4-2 with TRBJ1-1; 10 positions agree with TRBD1. V shed 0 bases, J shed 6 bases, and the junction held 7 bases outside the gene matches. This CDR3 has 16 amino acids. Germline V gives CDR1 LGHNA, CDR2 YNFKEQ. The CDR3 is CASSQDLGQGPAEAFF. The CDR3 nucleotides read TGTGCCAGCAGCCAAGATCTGGGACAGGGGCCGGCTGAAGCTTTCTTT.

This rearrangement joins TRBV7-2 to TRBJ1-1; 12 bases line up with TRBD1. With 5 bases clipped from V and 4 bases from J, the junction kept 5 bases outside the gene matches. CDR1 is SGHTA and CDR2 is FQGNSA in the germline V gene. This CDR3 has 15 amino acids. Here the CDR3 reads CASSGDRGPFTEAFF. Here the CDR3 DNA reads TGTGCCAGCAGCGGGGACAGGGGGCCATTCACTGAAGCTTTCTTT.

The chain couples TRBV3-1 (or the pseudogene TRBV3-2) to TRBJ1-4; 9 bases line up with TRBD1. Germline loops: CDR1 LGHDT, CDR2 YNNKEL (reference sequence). J gave up 4 bases and V 6 bases, and 12 bases lay outside the gene matches. The CDR3 is 17 residues long. CDR3 sequence (DNA): TGTGCCAGCAGTGACCTGGGACAGGGAGTGAGTAATGAAAAACTGTTTTTT. This gives the protein CASSDLGQGVSNEKLFF.

The chain combines TRBV2 with TRBJ2-1, with 15 bases lining up with TRBD2. Germline V gene lookup returns CDR1 SNHLY and CDR2 FYNNEI. The CDR3 spans 15 residues. Germline trimming cut 6 bases from V and 11 bases from J; bases unmatched to any gene: 8. The CDR3 DNA follows: TGTGCCAGCAGAACCTCAGGGACTAGCGGGGGGAAGCAGTTCTTC. Translation: CASRTSGTSGGKQFF.

In this sample, this clone turned up many times. This sequence joins TRBV6-5 and TRBJ1-3; D might be TRBD1 (6 bases). Between the trimmed V and J ends, which lost 8 bases and 0 bases, there was a span of 11 bases. Germline lookup yields CDR1 MNHEY and CDR2 SVGAGI. The CDR3 has 14 amino acids. Here the CDR3 DNA reads TGTGCCAGCCCCCGGGACACCTCTGGAAACACCATATATTTT. Translating gives CASPRDTSGNTIYF.

The chain joins TRBV2 to TRBJ2-4, with 8 nucleotides matching TRBD2. After removal of 1 base from V and 8 bases from J, the junction contained 7 bases not matched to a gene. Germline-derived CDR1 and CDR2 are SNHLY and FYNNEI. The CDR3 extends over 15 amino acids. The CDR3 protein is CASSEVAGGWDIQYF. CDR3 sequence (DNA): TGTGCCAGCAGTGAAGTTGCGGGAGGATGGGACATTCAGTACTTC. Drawing the rest from reference TRBV2 and TRBJ2-4, the complete variable domain is EPEVTQTPSHQVTQMGQEVILRCVPISNHLYFYWYRQILGQKVEFLVSFYNNEISEKSEIFDDQFSVERPDGSNFTLKIRSTKLEDSAMYFCASSEVAGGWDIQYFGAGTRLSVL.

Here the CDR3 reads CASSFPGQGSYATQYF. The CDR3 nucleotides are TGTGCCAGCAGCTTTCCCGGACAGGGATCGTACGCTACGCAGTATTTT. V usage is TRBV5-6 and J usage is TRBJ2-3; 8 nucleotides match TRBD1. V shed 2 bases, J shed 8 bases, and the junction held 13 bases outside the gene matches. Germline V gene lookup returns CDR1 SGHDT and CDR2 YYEEEE. This CDR3 is built from 16 residues.

A word on this clone: This may be a read error: a much more frequent sequence differs by one nucleotide. V and J are TRBV5-5 and TRBJ1-1; maybe TRBD1 (6 bases). The ends were cut back, 0 bases at V and 1 base at J, with 7 bases in the middle. CDR1 is SGHKS and CDR2 is YYEKEE in the germline V gene (reference sequence). The CDR3 has 14 residues. The CDR3 nucleotides are TGTGCCAGCAGCTTGGGGACAGCGAACACTGAAGCTTTCTTT. Its translation: CASSLGTANTEAFF.